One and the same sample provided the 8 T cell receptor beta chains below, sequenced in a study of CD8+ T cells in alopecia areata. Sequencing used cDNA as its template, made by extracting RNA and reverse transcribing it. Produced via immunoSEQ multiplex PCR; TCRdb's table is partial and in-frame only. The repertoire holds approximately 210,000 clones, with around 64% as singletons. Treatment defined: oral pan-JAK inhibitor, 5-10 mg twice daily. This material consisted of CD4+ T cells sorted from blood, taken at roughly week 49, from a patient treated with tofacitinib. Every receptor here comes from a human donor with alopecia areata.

CDR3 region: CATTLAGDSTDTQYF. The CDR3 DNA sequence: TGTGCCACCACACTAGCGGGGGATAGCACAGATACGCAGTATTTT. The chain is built from TRBV7-2 and TRBJ2-3; 11 bases are shared with TRBD2. This CDR3 comprises 15 residues. V shed 10 bases and J 0 bases; nucleotides not matched to a gene: 6. The germline CDR1 and CDR2 sequences are SGHTA and FQGNSA.

This chain's CDR3 is CASKRDTLGYEQYF. Written as DNA, the CDR3 is TGTGCCAGTAAAAGGGACACCCTGGGCTACGAGCAGTACTTC. The rearrangement links TRBV19 to TRBJ2-7; D may be TRBD1 (6 bases). The CDR3 has 14 residues. Trimming left V 7 bases short and J 3 bases short, with 16 bases between. Germline loops: CDR1 LNHDA, CDR2 SQIVND (reference sequence).

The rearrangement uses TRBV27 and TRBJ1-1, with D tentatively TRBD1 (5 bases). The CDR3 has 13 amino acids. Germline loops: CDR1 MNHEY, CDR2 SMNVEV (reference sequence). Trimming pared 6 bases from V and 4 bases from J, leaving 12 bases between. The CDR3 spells CASSSRGGTEAFF. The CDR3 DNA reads TGTGCCAGCAGCTCTCGCGGGGGCACTGAAGCTTTCTTT.

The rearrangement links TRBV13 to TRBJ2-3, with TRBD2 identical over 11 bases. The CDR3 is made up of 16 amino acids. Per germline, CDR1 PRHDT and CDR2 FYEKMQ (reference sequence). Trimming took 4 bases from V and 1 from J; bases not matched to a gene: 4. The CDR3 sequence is CASSSETSGGTDTQYF. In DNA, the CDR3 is TGTGCCAGCAGCTCAGAGACTAGCGGGGGCACAGATACGCAGTATTTT.

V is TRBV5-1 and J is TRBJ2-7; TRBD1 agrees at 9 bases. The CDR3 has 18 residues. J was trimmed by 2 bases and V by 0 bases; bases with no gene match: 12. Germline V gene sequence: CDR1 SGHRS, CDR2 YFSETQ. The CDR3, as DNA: TGCGCCAGCAGCTTGGCCCCCCTTCGGACAGGGGTCCCCTACGAGCAGTACTTC. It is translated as CASSLAPLRTGVPYEQYF.

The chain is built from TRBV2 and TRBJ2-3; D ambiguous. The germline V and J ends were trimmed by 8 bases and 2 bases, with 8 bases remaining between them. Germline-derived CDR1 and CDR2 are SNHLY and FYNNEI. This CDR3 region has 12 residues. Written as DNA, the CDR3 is TGTGCCAGCGGACGTACCACAGATACGCAGTATTTT. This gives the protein CASGRTTDTQYF.

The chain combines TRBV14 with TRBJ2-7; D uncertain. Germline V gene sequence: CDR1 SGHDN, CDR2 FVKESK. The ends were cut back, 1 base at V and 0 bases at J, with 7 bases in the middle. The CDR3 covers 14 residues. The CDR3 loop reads CASSQGHISYEQYF. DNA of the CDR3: TGTGCCAGCAGCCAAGGCCACATCTCCTACGAGCAGTACTTC. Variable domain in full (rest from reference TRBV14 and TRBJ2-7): EAGVTQFPSHSVIEKGQTVTLRCDPISGHDNLYWYRRVMGKEIKFLLHFVKESKQDESGMPNNRFLAERTGGTYSTLKVQPAELEDSGVYFCASSQGHISYEQYFGPGTRLTVT.

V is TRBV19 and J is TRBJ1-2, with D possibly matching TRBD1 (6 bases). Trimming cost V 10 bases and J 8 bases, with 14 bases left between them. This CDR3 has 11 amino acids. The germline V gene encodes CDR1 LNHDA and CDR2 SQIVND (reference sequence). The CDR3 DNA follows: TGTGCCACACGGACAGCCGGGGGCTACACCTTC. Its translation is CATRTAGGYTF.